Below, one TCR beta chain is given with its context. What it recognizes is unknown. This entry comes from a study of response to subunit inactivated influenza vaccine. Study-level results: Each seasonal influenza vaccination recruits few new T cells, the authors suggested.

Germline V gene sequence: CDR1 KGHDR, CDR2 SFDVKD. V was cut by 10 bases and J by 5 bases, with 13 bases left in between. The CDR3 spans 12 residues. MiXCR, run by TCRdb on the RT-PCR reads, gives a single entry per CDR3 protein. The sample includes fewer than 650,000 distinct CDR3 sequences, over 10% of them seen just once. The chain has TRBV24-1 and TRBJ2-5, with D unresolved. This specimen consisted of PBMCs from blood, obtained more than 35 days after vaccination. This TCR was sampled from a man over 45 who received an inactivated influenza vaccine. CDR3 protein: CATLNDRETQYF. CDR3 sequence (DNA): TGTGCCACTCTAAATGATCGGGAGACCCAGTACTTC.